These T cell receptor beta chains were read from a single sample in a study of cytomegalovirus exposure and HLA in healthy donors. Profiled with immunoSEQ multiplex PCR; TCRdb holds only in-frame clones, not every one. This sample has around 250,000 clones; 90% occur once, and the top ten carry about 0.36%. Sequencing used PBMCs. These receptor sequences come from a woman between 18 and 29 years old in good health and CMV-seronegative. The CDR3 runs from the conserved cysteine through the conserved F or W.

>TRBV5-5|TRBJ2-7
CASSLSWQGNYEQYF
>TRBV28|TRBJ1-3
CASSNSPGGFGNTIYF
>TRBV9|TRBJ1-2
CASSVSSGINYGYTF
>TRBV29-1|TRBJ1-2
CSVEHSGIYGYTF
>TRBV15|TRBJ1-2
CATSRVWAGLNGYTF
>TRBV13|TRBJ2-5
CASSLGTGGFETQYF
>TRBV2|TRBJ2-2
CASRTGTGSGELFF
>TRBV5-6|TRBJ2-3
CASSPQGFVDTQYF
>TRBV4-2|TRBJ1-4
CASSHSGTGGEKLFF
>TRBV25-1|TRBJ1-2
CASSGTGISNYGYTF
>TRBV4-1|TRBJ2-2
CASSPGQGANTGELFF
>TRBV5-1|TRBJ1-1
CASSLTGTDTEAFF
>TRBV4-1|TRBJ1-1
CASSPQALPGVGDTEAFF
>TRBV7-9|TRBJ2-3
CASRRGAGIDTQYF
>TRBV7-9|TRBJ1-6
CASSLRLTDNSPLHF
>TRBV10-2|TRBJ2-7
CASSETGIQPPYEQYF
>TRBV11-2|TRBJ1-5
CASSSQQTGQPQHF
>TRBV19|TRBJ2-3
CASRVAADTQYF
>TRBV28|TRBJ2-1
CASSPLWGGGYYNEQFF
>TRBV5-6|TRBJ2-2
CASSLLPGQGAGELFF
>TRBV2|TRBJ1-5
CASSLGTVGQPQHF
>TRBV5-4|TRBJ2-2
CASSHRVGAPGELFF
>TRBV2|TRBJ1-2
CASSEIGQAPIPYGYTF
>TRBV7-2|TRBJ2-2
CASSLALTQTGELFF
>TRBV5-3|TRBJ1-2
CASRLGQAYEGYTF
>TRBV7-9|TRBJ1-1
CASSLGTGANTEAFF
>TRBV28|TRBJ1-1
CASSLTGDSVTEAFF
>TRBV28|TRBJ1-1
CASSRQRNTEAFF
>TRBV6-1|TRBJ1-5
CASSDPGNQPQHF
>TRBV2|TRBJ1-5
CASSVTGMGDQPQHF
>TRBV28|TRBJ2-7
CASSSPGLLYEQYF
>TRBV4-1|TRBJ1-2
CASSQEKDSNYGYTF
>TRBV28|TRBJ2-7
CASRGRGRVKINSYEQYF
>TRBV5-1|TRBJ2-3
CASSSPGTSAGSTDTQYF
>TRBV27|TRBJ2-5
CASSLGTANTETQYF
>TRBV7-8|TRBJ2-1
CASSLVAGVYNEQFF
>TRBV5-1|TRBJ1-1
CASSSGVDTEAFF
>TRBV4-1|TRBJ2-2
CASSPPVAGELFF
>TRBV4-1|TRBJ1-4
CASSHRQQGEKLFF
>TRBV18|TRBJ1-5
CASSPWTGENQPQHF
>TRBV7-9|TRBJ1-6
CASSESSYNSPLHF
>TRBV7-9|TRBJ1-2
CASSSTTGTNYGYTF
>TRBV4-3|TRBJ2-1
CASSPHSGGGSNEQFF
>TRBV9|TRBJ2-2
CASSVGGLSGLNTGELFF
>TRBV7-9|TRBJ2-1
CASSSLTAPLYNEQFF
>TRBV7-9|TRBJ1-2
CASSLGTANYGYTF
>TRBV14|TRBJ1-6
CASSHFRSSPLHF
>TRBV5-1|TRBJ1-4
CASSTQGVREKLFF
>TRBV4-1|TRBJ2-5
CASSQDRGQETQYF
>TRBV6-1|TRBJ1-2
CASSGNHEGARGYTF
>TRBV4-1|TRBJ2-4
CASSQGFRLSLTKNIQYF
>TRBV9|TRBJ2-5
CASSRTGLQETQYF
>TRBV6-6|TRBJ1-2
CASSYSGQGHGYTF
>TRBV5-1|TRBJ1-4
CASSLRANSNEKLFF